One sample yielded the 16 T cell receptor beta chains listed below, sequenced in a study of regulatory T cells in long-lasting Graves disease. Relying on iRepertoire HTBI primers and Arm-PCR of CDR3 regions, the team built TCR beta libraries. TCRdb reprocessed the multiplex PCR reads via MiXCR and lists one record per CDR3 protein. Among around 400,000 distinct CDR3 sequences listed, 23% were seen once. Time point meaning: persistent/refractory GD, antithyroid drugs over 5 years with positive TRAb. The authors made the TCR library using RNA they extracted from PBMCs. This material consisted of peripheral blood mononuclear cells (PBMCs), taken when the disease was refractory, from a patient treated with antithyroid drugs. The receptor set was obtained from a female donor with Graves disease.

This rearrangement joins TRBV7-9 to TRBJ1-4, with D unclear. The CDR3 sequence is 15 residues long. Germline V gene sequence: CDR1 SEHNR, CDR2 FQNEAQ (reference sequence). Trimming left V 4 bases short and J 4 bases short, with 13 bases between. The chain's CDR3 is CASSSPGSVNEKLFF. Here the CDR3 DNA reads TGTGCCAGCAGCTCCCCCGGGTCCGTTAATGAAAAACTGTTTTTT.

V and J are TRBV7-9 and TRBJ1-1; 8 bases map to TRBD1. The CDR3 contains 15 residues. J gave up 1 base and V 2 bases, and 3 bases lay outside the gene matches. Germline CDR1 and CDR2: SEHNR and FQNEAQ (reference sequence). CDR3 nucleotides: TGTGCCAGCAGCTTATCTGACAGGGGGAACACTGAAGCTTTCTTT. Its translation: CASSLSDRGNTEAFF.

Notes on this clonotype: An end of the junction does not agree with germline; a read error may underlie this. The chain joins TRBV5-6 to TRBJ2-7; 8 bases match TRBD2. Looked up from germline, CDR1 is SGHDT and CDR2 is YYEEEE. The CDR3 contains 15 residues. The CDR3 reads CASSFQREQGYEQYF. The CDR3 bases are TGCGCCAGCAGCTTCCAGCGGGAGCAGGGCTACGAGCAGTACTTC.

This chain joins TRBV11-2 and TRBJ1-4; TRBD1 agrees at 8 bases. Germline V gene data show CDR1 as SGHAT and CDR2 as FQNNGV. The ends lost 5 bases at V and 7 bases at J; junction bases unmatched: 9. The CDR3 covers 15 residues. The CDR3, as DNA: TGTGCCAGCAGCCCTGGGACAGGAACGGCTGAAAAACTGTTTTTT. Translated: CASSPGTGTAEKLFF.

With respect to this clonotype: A clone one base away is much larger, so this may be a read error. Because the CDR3 is missing its conserved closing phenylalanine or tryptophan, this is likely a read error. This sequence joins TRBV30 and TRBJ2-5, with D perhaps matching TRBD2 (5 bases). With 2 bases removed from V and 7 bases from J, the gap between germline ends came to 14 bases. The germline gives CDR1 GTSNPN, CDR2 SVGIG (reference sequence). This CDR3 has 13 residues. The CDR3 spells CAWSLGLFTTQYS. Written as DNA, the CDR3 is TGTGCCTGGAGTCTTGGACTGTTTACGACCCAGTACTCC.

The sample holds one count of this clonotype. It is likely a read error, because the conserved phenylalanine at the end of the CDR3 is missing. This chain joins TRBV2 and TRBJ1-5; D possibly corresponds to TRBD1 (5 bases). The CDR3 runs to 15 residues. V was trimmed by 3 bases and J by 4 bases, leaving 13 bases between them. From germline, CDR1 is SNHLY and CDR2 FYNNEI. In DNA, the CDR3 is TGTGCCAGCAGTGACGGACATCAGAGGAATCAGCCCCAGCATGTT. It specifies CASSDGHQRNQPQHV.

This clonotype was counted only a few times. The chain employs TRBV20-1 and TRBJ2-7, with TRBD1 as a possible D gene (5 bases). V lost 4 bases and J 3 bases, leaving 10 bases between the germline ends. The germline gives CDR1 DFQATT, CDR2 SNEGSKA (reference sequence). The length of the CDR3 is 12 residues. The CDR3, as DNA: TGCAGTGCTACGGACACGAACTACGAGCAGTACTTC. Its translation: CSATDTNYEQYF.

Remarks on this clonotype: A read error may be the cause here, since a much bigger clone is one base away. The J gene is TRBJ1-2, the V gene TRBV12-3 or TRBV12-4, with 10 positions matching TRBD1. V lost 5 bases to trimming and J lost 4 bases; unmatched junction nucleotides: 22. This CDR3 spans 20 amino acids. This chain's CDR3 is CASSPTWAPRGTGVPYGYTF. The DNA for the CDR3 is TGTGCCAGCAGTCCAACGTGGGCCCCCCGAGGGACAGGGGTCCCCTATGGCTACACCTTC.

In this sample, this clonotype turned up a few times. The J gene is TRBJ2-7, the V gene TRBV5-6; 14 bases are a match to TRBD2. CDR3 length equals 14 residues. J was trimmed by 7 bases and V by 4 bases; bases with no gene match: 4. Germline CDR1 reads SGHDT; CDR2 reads YYEEEE. CDR3 nucleotides: TGTGCCAGCAGCGCGGGACTAGCGGGAGCGGAGCAGTACTTC. Translated, it gives CASSAGLAGAEQYF.

At least ten counts were recorded for this clonotype. This sequence joins TRBV6-2 or TRBV6-3 and TRBJ2-7, with 8 bases identical to TRBD2. CDR1 is MNHEY and CDR2 is SVGEGT in the germline V gene. V was pared by 6 bases and J by 3 bases, with 7 bases of the junction left unmatched. This CDR3 is 14 amino acids long. CDR3 sequence: CASSGLAHRYEQYF. For the CDR3, the DNA is TGTGCCAGCAGCGGACTAGCTCATCGCTACGAGCAGTACTTC.

As for this clonotype: A single base separates this from a much larger clone, so it may be a read error. The chain couples TRBV6-5 to TRBJ1-5, with D hard to call. Trimming pared 11 bases from V and 0 bases from J, leaving 14 bases between. Germline V gives CDR1 MNHEY, CDR2 SVGAGI. CDR3 length equals 14 residues. The DNA of the CDR3 is TGTGCCGGCCAAATCACGGGTAGCAATCAGCCCCAGCATTTT. It is translated as CAGQITGSNQPQHF.

This clonotype turned up a few times. The chain combines TRBV6-1 with TRBJ1-2; 9 bases align to TRBD1. CDR3 size: 18 residues. Trimming at V came to 6 bases and at J to 8 bases, leaving 22 bases not matched to a gene. CDR1 MNHNS and CDR2 SASEGT come from the germline V gene. The CDR3 sequence is CASSSYRGRGKSAGGYTF. DNA for the CDR3: TGTGCCAGCAGCTCATACAGGGGGCGAGGGAAATCTGCGGGGGGCTACACCTTC.

The chain employs TRBV6-2 or TRBV6-3 and TRBJ2-7; 10 bases align to TRBD1. V dropped 0 bases and J dropped 1; count of bases not matched to a gene: 6. In germline, CDR1 is MNHEY, CDR2 SVGEGT. CDR3 length equals 17 residues. The CDR3 bases are TGTGCCAGCAGTTACTCCACGCCGGGACAGGGGTCCTACGAGCAGTACTTC. Its translation is CASSYSTPGQGSYEQYF.

This clonotype showed up many times. A read error may produce the germline difference seen at one junction end. V usage is TRBV6-1 and J usage is TRBJ1-1, with a weak D call TRBD1 (5 bases). The germline V gene encodes CDR1 MNHNS and CDR2 SASEGT. This CDR3 comprises 15 residues. The CDR3 protein is CASRSSGRQNTEAFF. CDR3 in DNA: TGTGCCAGCAGGTCCTCAGGTCGACAGAACACCGAAGCTTTCTTT.

The chain is built from TRBV4-1 and TRBJ2-5, with D perhaps TRBD2 (5 bases). The germline V gene has CDR1 MGHRA and CDR2 YSYEKL. Trimming took 3 bases from V and 0 from J, leaving 11 bases between them. This CDR3 is 15 amino acids long. The CDR3 spells CASSHLGRDQETQYF. CDR3 in DNA: TGCGCCAGCAGCCATCTGGGGAGAGACCAAGAGACCCAGTACTTC.

The rearrangement uses TRBV30 and TRBJ2-2, with TRBD1 as a possible D gene (6 bases). The germline V gene has CDR1 GTSNPN and CDR2 SVGIG (reference sequence). The CDR3 is 13 residues long. Trimming took 4 bases from V and 5 from J, leaving 11 bases between them. CDR3 sequence reads: CAWTTGRTGELFF. The CDR3 region has the DNA TGTGCCTGGACCACAGGGCGTACCGGGGAGCTGTTTTTT.